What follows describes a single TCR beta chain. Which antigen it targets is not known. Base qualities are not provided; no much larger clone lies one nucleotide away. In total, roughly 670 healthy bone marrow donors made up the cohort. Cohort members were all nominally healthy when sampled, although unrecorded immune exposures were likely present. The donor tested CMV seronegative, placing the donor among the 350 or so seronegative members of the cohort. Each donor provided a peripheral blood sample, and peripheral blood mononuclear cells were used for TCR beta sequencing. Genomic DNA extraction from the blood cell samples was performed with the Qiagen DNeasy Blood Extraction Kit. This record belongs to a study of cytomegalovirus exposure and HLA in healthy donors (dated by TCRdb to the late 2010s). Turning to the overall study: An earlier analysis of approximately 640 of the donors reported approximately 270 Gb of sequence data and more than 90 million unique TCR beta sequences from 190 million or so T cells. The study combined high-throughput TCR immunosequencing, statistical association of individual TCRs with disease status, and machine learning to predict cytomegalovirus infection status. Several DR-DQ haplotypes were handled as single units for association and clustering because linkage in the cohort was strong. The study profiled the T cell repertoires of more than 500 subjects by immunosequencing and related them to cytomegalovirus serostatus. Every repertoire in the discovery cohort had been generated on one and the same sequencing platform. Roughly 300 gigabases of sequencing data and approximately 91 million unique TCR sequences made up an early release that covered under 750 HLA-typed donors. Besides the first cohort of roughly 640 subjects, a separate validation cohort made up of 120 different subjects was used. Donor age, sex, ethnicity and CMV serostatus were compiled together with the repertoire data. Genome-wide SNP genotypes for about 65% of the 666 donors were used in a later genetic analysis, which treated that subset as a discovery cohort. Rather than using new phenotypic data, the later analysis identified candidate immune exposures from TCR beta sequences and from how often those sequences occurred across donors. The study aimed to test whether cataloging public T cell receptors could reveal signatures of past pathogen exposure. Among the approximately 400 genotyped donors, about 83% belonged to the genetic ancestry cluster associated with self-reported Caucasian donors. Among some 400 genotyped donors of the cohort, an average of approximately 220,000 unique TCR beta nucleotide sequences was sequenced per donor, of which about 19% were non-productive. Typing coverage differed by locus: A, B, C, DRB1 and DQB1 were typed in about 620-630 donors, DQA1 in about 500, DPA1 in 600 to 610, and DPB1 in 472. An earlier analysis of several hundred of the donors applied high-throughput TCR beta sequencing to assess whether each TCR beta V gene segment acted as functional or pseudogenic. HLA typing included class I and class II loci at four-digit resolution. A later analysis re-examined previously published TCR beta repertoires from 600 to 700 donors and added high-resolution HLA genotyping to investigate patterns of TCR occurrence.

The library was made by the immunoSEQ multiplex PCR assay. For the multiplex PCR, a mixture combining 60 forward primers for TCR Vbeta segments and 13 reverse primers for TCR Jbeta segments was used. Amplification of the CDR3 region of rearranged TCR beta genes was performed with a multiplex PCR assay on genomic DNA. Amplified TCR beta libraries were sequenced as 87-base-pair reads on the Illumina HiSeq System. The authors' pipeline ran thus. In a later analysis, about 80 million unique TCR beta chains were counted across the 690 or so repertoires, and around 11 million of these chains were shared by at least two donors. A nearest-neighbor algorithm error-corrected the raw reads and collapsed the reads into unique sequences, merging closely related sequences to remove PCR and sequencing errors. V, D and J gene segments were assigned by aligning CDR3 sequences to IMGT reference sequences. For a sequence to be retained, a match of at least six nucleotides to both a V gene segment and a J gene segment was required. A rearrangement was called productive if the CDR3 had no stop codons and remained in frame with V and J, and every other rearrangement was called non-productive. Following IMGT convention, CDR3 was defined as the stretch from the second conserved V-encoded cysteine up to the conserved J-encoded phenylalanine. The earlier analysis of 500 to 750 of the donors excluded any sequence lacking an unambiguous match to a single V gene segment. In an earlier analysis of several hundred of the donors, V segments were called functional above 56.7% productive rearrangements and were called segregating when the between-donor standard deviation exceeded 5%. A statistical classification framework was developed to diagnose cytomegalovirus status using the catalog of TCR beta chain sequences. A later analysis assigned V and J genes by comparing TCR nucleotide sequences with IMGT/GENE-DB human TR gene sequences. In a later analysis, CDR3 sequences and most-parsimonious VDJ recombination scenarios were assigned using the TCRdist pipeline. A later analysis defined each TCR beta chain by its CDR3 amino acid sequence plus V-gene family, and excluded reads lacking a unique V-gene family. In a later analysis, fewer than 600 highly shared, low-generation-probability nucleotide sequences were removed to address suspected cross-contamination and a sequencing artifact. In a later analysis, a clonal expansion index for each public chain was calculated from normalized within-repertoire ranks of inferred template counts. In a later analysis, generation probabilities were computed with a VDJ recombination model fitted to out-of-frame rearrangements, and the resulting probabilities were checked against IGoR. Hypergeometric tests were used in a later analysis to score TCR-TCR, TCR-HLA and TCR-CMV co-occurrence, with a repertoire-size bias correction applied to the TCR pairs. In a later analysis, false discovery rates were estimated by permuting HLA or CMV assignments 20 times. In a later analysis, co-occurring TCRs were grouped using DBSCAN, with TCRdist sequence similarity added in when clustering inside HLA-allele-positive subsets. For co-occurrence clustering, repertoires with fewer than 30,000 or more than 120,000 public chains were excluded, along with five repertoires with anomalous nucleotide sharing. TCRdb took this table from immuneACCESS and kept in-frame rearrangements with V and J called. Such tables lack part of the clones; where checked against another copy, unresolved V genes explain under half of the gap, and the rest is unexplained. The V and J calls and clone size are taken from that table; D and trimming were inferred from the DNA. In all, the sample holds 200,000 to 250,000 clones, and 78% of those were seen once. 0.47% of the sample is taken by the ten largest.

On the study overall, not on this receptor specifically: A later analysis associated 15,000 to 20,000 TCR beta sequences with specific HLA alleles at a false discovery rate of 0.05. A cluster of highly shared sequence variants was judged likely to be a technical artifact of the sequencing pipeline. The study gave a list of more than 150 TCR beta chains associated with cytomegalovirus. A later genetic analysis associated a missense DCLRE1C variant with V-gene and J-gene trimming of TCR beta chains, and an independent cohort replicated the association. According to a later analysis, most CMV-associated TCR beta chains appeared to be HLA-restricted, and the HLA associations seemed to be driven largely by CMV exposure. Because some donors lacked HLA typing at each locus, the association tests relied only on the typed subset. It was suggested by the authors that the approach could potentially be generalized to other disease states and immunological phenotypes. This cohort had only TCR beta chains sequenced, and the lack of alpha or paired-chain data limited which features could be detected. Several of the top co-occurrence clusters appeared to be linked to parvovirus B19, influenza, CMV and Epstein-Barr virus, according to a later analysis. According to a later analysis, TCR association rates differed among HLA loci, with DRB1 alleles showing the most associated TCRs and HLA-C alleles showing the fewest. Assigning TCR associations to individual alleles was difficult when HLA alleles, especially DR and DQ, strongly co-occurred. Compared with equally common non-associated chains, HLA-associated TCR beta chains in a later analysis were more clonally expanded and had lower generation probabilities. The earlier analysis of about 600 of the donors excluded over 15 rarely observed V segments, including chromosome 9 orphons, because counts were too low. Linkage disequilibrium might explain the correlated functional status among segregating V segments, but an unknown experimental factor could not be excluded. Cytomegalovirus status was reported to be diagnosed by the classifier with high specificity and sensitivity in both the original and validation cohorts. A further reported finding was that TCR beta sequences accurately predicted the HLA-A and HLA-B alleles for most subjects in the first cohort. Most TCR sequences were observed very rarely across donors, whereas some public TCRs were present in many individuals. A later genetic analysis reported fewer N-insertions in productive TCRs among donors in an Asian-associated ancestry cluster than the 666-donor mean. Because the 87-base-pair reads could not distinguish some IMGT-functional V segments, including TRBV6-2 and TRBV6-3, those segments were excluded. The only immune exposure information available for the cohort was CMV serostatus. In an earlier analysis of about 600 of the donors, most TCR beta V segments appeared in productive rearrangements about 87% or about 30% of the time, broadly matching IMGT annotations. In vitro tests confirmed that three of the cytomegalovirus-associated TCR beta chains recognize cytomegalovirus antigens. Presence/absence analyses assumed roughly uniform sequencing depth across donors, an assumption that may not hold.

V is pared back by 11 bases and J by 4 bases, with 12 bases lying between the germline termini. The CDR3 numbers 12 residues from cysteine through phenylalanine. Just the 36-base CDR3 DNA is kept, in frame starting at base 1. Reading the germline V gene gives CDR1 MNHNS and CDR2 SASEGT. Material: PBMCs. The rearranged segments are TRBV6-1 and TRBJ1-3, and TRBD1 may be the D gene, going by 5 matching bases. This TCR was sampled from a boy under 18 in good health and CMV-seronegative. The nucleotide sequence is TGTGCCCTTAGGGGTATGGGAAACACCATATATTTT. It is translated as CALRGMGNTIYF.